A single sample gave rise to the 13 T cell receptor beta chains below, sequenced in a study of T cell changes during pregnancy in multiple sclerosis. Generated by immunoSEQ multiplex PCR, the TCRdb table keeps only in-frame clones and is missing some. Here the sample spans tens of thousands of clones, roughly 92% being singletons. The material sequenced was CD4+ T cells from peripheral blood mononuclear cells, taken in the third trimester of pregnancy. The origin of the receptors is a female donor with multiple sclerosis, enrolled in a pregnancy study.

This clone was picked up one time. The chain uses TRBV7-2 and TRBJ1-2; TRBD1 agrees at 10 bases. Germline-derived CDR1 and CDR2 are SGHTA and FQGNSA. V was pared by 8 bases and J by 6 bases, with 6 bases of the junction left unmatched. The CDR3 sequence is 13 residues long. This CDR3 is CASRRDRGNGYTF. The CDR3 coding sequence is TGTGCCAGCCGCCGGGACAGGGGTAATGGCTACACCTTC. Full variable domain (rest looked up from reference TRBV7-2 and TRBJ1-2): GAGVSQSPSNKVTEKGKDVELRCDPISGHTALYWYRQSLGQGLEFLIYFQGNSAPDKSGLPSDRFSAERTGGSVSTLTIQRTQQEDSAVYLCASRRDRGNGYTFGSGTRLTVV.

This chain joins TRBV28 and TRBJ2-4; 7 positions match TRBD1. Trimming took 6 bases from V and 6 from J; bases not matched to a gene: 8. This CDR3 is built from 14 residues. The germline CDR1 and CDR2 sequences are MDHEN and SYDVKM. CDR3: CASSQPGQTNIQYF. The CDR3 region has the DNA TGTGCCAGCAGCCAGCCGGGACAGACAAACATTCAGTACTTC.

Only a few counts were recorded for this clone. This rearrangement joins TRBV6-1 to TRBJ1-1; D is ambiguous. The length of the CDR3 is 13 residues. From germline, CDR1 is MNHNS and CDR2 SASEGT. V lost 3 bases and J lost 0, with 5 bases in between. CDR3 sequence (DNA): TGTGCCAGCAGTGACAGGATGAACACTGAAGCTTTCTTT. Protein: CASSDRMNTEAFF.

This clone was seen a single time. The genes are TRBV28 and TRBJ2-7; maybe TRBD1 (6 bases). Germline V lookup: CDR1 MDHEN, CDR2 SYDVKM. V shed 6 bases and J shed 7 bases, with 19 bases lying between them. There are 14 residues in the CDR3. CDR3 in DNA: TGTGCCAGCAGGGGTGACAGGCCCCTTGGGGAGCAGTACTTC. Its protein product is CASRGDRPLGEQYF.

V usage is TRBV28 and J usage is TRBJ1-1, with 8 bases identical to TRBD1. From germline, CDR1 is MDHEN and CDR2 SYDVKM. The trim removed 6 bases at V and 4 bases at J, leaving 4 bases unmatched. There are 13 residues in the CDR3. CDR3 in amino acids: CASSPTGGTEAFF. CDR3 nucleotides: TGTGCCAGCAGCCCTACAGGGGGCACTGAAGCTTTCTTT.

This chain links TRBV30 with TRBJ1-2; maybe TRBD1 (5 bases). The V end was cut by 4 bases, the J end by 1 base, with 13 bases between. In germline, CDR1 is GTSNPN, CDR2 SVGIG (reference sequence). This CDR3 contains 14 residues. CDR3 nucleotide sequence: TGTGCCTGGACCCTTCAGCAGGGTAACTATGGCTACACCTTC. The encoded protein is CAWTLQQGNYGYTF.

V is TRBV5-1 and J is TRBJ1-3; possible D gene TRBD1, 6 bases. The length of the CDR3 is 15 residues. V gave up 2 bases and J gave up 4 bases, with 13 bases separating them. Germline V gene lookup returns CDR1 SGHRS and CDR2 YFSETQ. The CDR3 sequence is CASSLAGESGNTIYF. The CDR3 bases are TGCGCCAGCAGCTTAGCAGGGGAATCAGGAAACACCATATATTTT.

V is TRBV5-1 and J is TRBJ2-5, with 7 bases fitting TRBD1. V shed 0 bases, J shed 5 bases, and the junction held 7 bases outside the gene matches. This CDR3 is 15 amino acids long. Per the germline V gene, CDR1 is SGHRS and CDR2 is YFSETQ. CDR3 DNA: TGCGCCAGCAGCTTGGAGTGGGACAGAAAGGAGACCCAGTACTTC. This gives the protein CASSLEWDRKETQYF.

The chain uses TRBV2 and TRBJ2-7; TRBD1 matches 9 bases. CDR3 size: 13 residues. The V segment lost 6 bases and the J segment 1 base; nucleotides outside the gene matches: 1. Germline V lookup: CDR1 SNHLY, CDR2 FYNNEI. The CDR3 reads CASRGQGSYEQYF. The CDR3 DNA reads TGTGCCAGCAGGGGACAGGGTTCCTACGAGCAGTACTTC.

The V call is TRBV19, the J call TRBJ1-5; unclear D gene. Germline V gene data show CDR1 as LNHDA and CDR2 as SQIVND (reference sequence). This CDR3 spans 15 amino acids. Trimming left V 7 bases short and J 0 bases short, with 13 bases between. This CDR3 reads CASIANRFSNQPQHF. The CDR3 bases are TGTGCCAGTATTGCGAACAGATTTAGCAATCAGCCCCAGCATTTT.

The chain joins TRBV19 to TRBJ1-1; D not certain. CDR3 size: 14 residues. Trimming took 3 bases from V and 1 from J, leaving 9 bases between them. The germline V gene has CDR1 LNHDA and CDR2 SQIVND (reference sequence). The CDR3 coding sequence is TGTGCCAGTAGTATCCTGAAGCCGAACACTGAAGCTTTCTTT. The encoded protein is CASSILKPNTEAFF.

The V and J genes are TRBV10-1 and TRBJ2-7, with 10 bases that match TRBD2. The CDR3 spans 16 residues. From germline, CDR1 is WNHNN and CDR2 SYGVQD (reference sequence). The ends lost 7 bases at V and 3 bases at J; junction bases unmatched: 12. CDR3 coding DNA: TGCGCCAGCACAAAAGGGCTAGCGGGAGCAGACTACGAGCAGTACTTC. Translation gives CASTKGLAGADYEQYF.

The chain is built from TRBV9 and TRBJ2-2, with a possible D match to TRBD1 (6 bases). The CDR3 totals 16 residues. Germline V gene sequence: CDR1 SGDLS, CDR2 YYNGEE. V was trimmed by 0 bases and J by 6 bases, leaving 15 bases between them. The CDR3 coding sequence is TGTGCCAGCAGCGTAGTGGTTTCTGGGGGCGCCGGGGAGCTGTTTTTT. Its translation: CASSVVVSGGAGELFF.